This T cell receptor beta chain stems from a study of shared clonotypes between healthy human individuals. General study findings and limits: The rarefaction results pointed to incomplete sorted-subset sequencing despite large depth.

Trimming cost V 2 bases and J 9 bases; bases outside gene matches: 10. CDR3 length: 16 amino acids. Germline CDR1 is WSHSY and CDR2 is SAAADI. Notes on this clone: No antigen is known for it.

The table came from immunoSEQ multiplex PCR; TCRdb's copy has only in-frame clones and leaves some out. The sample yields roughly 1,100,000 clones, around 74% seen once. The chain is built from TRBV10-2 and TRBJ2-1; 10 bases are shared with TRBD1. The TCR sequence derives from a man aged 18-30 years in good health. The sequencing input was memory CD4+ T cells sorted from blood. Subset: CD45RA-negative fraction. For the CDR3, the DNA is TGCGCCAGCAGTGAGCTTGTCGGGACAGGGGCCGGTGAGCAGTTCTTC. Its translation: CASSELVGTGAGEQFF.